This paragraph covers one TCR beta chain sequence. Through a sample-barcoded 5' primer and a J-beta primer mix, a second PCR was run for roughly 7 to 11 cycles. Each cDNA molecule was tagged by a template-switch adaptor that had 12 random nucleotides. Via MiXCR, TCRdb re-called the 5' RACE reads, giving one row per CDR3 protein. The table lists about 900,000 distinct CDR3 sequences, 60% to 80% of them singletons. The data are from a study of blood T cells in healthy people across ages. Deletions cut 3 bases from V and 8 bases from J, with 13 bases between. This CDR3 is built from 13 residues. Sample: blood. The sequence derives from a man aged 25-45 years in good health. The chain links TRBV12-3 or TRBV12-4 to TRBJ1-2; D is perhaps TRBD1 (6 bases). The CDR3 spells CASSLWGAEGYTF. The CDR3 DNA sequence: TGTGCCAGCAGTTTGTGGGGGGCAGAGGGCTACACCTTC.